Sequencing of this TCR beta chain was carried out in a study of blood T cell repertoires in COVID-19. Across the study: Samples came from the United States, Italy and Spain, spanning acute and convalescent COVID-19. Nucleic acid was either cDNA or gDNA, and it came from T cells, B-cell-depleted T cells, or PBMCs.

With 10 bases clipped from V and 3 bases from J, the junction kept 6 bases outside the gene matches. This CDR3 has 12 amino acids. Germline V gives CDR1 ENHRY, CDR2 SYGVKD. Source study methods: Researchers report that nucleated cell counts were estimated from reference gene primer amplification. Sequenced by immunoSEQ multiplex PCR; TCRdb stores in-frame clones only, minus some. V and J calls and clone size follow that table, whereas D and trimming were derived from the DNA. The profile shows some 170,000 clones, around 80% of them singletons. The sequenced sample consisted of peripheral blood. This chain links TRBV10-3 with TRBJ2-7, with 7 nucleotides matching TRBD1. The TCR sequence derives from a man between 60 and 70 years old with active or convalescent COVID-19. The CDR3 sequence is CATLDRSYEQYF. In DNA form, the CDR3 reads TGTGCCACCCTGGACAGGAGCTACGAGCAGTACTTC.